This entry lists 7 T cell receptor beta chains sequenced from one sample in a study of control samples from healthy donors and cancer patients. TCRdb's copy holds only in-frame clones and misses some; the assay was immunoSEQ multiplex PCR. The profile shows 120,000 or so clones, around nine tenths of them singletons. Material: blood. These receptors originate from a man aged 30-40 years in good health.

J is TRBJ1-2 and V is TRBV5-1; D remains ambiguous. Between the trimmed V and J ends, which lost 4 bases and 8 bases, there was a span of 21 bases. CDR3 length: 15 amino acids. Looked up from germline, CDR1 is SGHRS and CDR2 is YFSETQ. This chain's CDR3 is CASSERASGVRGYTF. CDR3 coding DNA: TGCGCCAGCAGCGAGAGGGCCTCGGGAGTAAGGGGCTACACCTTC. The full variable domain, its missing parts supplied by reference TRBV5-1 and TRBJ1-2, is KAGVTQTPRYLIKTRGQQVTLSCSPISGHRSVSWYQQTPGQGLQFLFEYFSETQRNKGNFPGRFSGRQFSNSRSEMNVSTLELGDSALYLCASSERASGVRGYTFGSGTRLTVV.

The J gene is TRBJ2-7, the V gene TRBV2; D unclear. The CDR3 contains 11 residues. V shed 3 bases and J shed 4 bases, with 4 bases lying between them. Germline values: CDR1 SNHLY, CDR2 FYNNEI. The CDR3 loop reads CASSEGYEQYV. For the CDR3, the DNA is TGTGCCAGCAGTGAGGGGTACGAGCAGTACGTC.

The chain combines TRBV7-9 with TRBJ1-5; D may be TRBD1 (6 bases). This CDR3 region has 13 residues. V was shortened by 1 base and J by 9 bases, with 10 bases between the two germline ends. Germline CDR1 reads SEHNR; CDR2 reads FQNEAQ (reference sequence). The CDR3 nucleotides are TGTGCCAGCAGCTTAGAGGGGGTGCCGCCCCAGCATTTT. Its protein product is CASSLEGVPPQHF.

This chain connects TRBV9 to TRBJ1-1; tentatively, D is TRBD1 (5 bases). The ends were cut back, 3 bases at V and 4 bases at J, with 13 bases in the middle. Germline-derived CDR1 and CDR2 are SGDLS and YYNGEE. The CDR3 has 14 amino acids. CDR3 sequence: CASSAQGKSTEAFF. CDR3 DNA sequence: TGTGCCAGCAGCGCCCAGGGTAAGAGCACTGAAGCTTTCTTT.

The chain couples TRBV19 to TRBJ1-1; D is perhaps TRBD1 (6 bases). This CDR3 contains 16 residues. The V gene lost 1 base and the J gene lost 4 bases, with 16 bases spanning the gap. The germline CDR1 and CDR2 sequences are LNHDA and SQIVND (reference sequence). CDR3 nucleotides: TGTGCCAGTAGTATAGTGCCAGGAGGGGGGGCCACTGAAGCTTTCTTT. This codes for CASSIVPGGGATEAFF.

This sequence joins TRBV3-1 (or the pseudogene TRBV3-2) and TRBJ1-5, with D tentatively TRBD1 (5 bases). Germline values: CDR1 LGHDT, CDR2 YNNKEL (reference sequence). Trimming removed 0 bases from V and 4 bases from J, with 10 bases in between. CDR3 length: 15 amino acids. The chain's CDR3 is CASSQDLAGNQPQHF. The CDR3 region has the DNA TGTGCCAGCAGCCAAGATCTGGCAGGGAATCAGCCCCAGCATTTT.

The chain combines TRBV18 with TRBJ2-3; TRBD2 matches 8 bases. The CDR3 extends over 15 amino acids. Germline V CDR1 and CDR2: KGHSH, LQKENI. V was pared by 2 bases and J by 3 bases, with 4 bases of the junction left unmatched. CDR3 coding DNA: TGTGCCAGCTCACCAACGAGCGGGGGAACAGATACGCAGTATTTT. Its protein is CASSPTSGGTDTQYF.